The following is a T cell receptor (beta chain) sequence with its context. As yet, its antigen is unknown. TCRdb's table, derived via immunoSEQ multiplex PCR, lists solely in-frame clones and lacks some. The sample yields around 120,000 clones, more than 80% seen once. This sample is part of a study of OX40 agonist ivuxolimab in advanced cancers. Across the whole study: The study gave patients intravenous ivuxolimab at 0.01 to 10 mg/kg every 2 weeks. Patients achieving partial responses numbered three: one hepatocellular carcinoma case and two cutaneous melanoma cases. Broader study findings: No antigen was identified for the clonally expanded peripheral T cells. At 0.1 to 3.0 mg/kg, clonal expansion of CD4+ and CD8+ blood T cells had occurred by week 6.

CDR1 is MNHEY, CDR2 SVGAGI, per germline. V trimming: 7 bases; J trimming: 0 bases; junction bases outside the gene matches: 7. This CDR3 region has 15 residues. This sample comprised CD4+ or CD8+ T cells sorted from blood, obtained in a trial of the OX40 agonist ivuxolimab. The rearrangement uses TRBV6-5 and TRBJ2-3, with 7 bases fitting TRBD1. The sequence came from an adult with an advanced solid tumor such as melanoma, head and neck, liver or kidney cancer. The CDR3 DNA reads TGTGCCAGCACCCTGGGACAGCCTAGCACAGATACGCAGTATTTT. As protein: CASTLGQPSTDTQYF.